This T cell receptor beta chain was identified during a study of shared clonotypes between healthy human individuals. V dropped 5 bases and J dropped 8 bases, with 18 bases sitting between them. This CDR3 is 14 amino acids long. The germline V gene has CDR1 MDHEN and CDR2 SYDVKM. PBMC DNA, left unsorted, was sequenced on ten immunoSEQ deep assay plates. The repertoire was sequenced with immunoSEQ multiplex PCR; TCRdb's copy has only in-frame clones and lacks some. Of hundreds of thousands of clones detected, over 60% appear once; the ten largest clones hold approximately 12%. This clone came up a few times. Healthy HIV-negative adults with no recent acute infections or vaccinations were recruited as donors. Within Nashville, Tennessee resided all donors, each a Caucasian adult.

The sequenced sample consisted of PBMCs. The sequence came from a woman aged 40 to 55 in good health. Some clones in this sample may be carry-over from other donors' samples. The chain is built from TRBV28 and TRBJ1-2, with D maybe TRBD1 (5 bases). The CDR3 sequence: CASSPLDVGRGYTF. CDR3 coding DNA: TGTGCCAGCAGTCCCCTTGATGTGGGGCGAGGCTACACCTTC.